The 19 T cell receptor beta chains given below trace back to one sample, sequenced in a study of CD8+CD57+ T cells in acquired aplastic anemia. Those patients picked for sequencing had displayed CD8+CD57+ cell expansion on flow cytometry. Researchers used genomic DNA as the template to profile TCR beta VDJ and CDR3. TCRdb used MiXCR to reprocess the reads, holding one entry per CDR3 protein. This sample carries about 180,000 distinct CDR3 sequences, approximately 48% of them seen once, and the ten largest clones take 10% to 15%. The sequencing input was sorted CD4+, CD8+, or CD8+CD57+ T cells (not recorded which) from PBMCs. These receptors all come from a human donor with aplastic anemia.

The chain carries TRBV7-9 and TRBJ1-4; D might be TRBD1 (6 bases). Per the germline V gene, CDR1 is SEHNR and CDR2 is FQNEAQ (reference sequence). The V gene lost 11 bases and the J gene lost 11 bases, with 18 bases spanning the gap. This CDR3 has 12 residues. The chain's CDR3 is CAVTATGRKLFF. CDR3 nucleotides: TGTGCCGTTACAGCCACAGGGAGGAAACTGTTTTTT.

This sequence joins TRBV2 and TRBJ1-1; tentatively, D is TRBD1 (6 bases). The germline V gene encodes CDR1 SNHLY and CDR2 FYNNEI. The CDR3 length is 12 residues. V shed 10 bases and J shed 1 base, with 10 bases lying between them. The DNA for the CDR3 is TGTGCCACCCAGGGGCCGAACACTGAAGCTTTCTTT. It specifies CATQGPNTEAFF. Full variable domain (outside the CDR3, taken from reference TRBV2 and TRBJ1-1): EPEVTQTPSHQVTQMGQEVILRCVPISNHLYFYWYRQILGQKVEFLVSFYNNEISEKSEIFDDQFSVERPDGSNFTLKIRSTKLEDSAMYFCATQGPNTEAFFGQGTRLTVV.

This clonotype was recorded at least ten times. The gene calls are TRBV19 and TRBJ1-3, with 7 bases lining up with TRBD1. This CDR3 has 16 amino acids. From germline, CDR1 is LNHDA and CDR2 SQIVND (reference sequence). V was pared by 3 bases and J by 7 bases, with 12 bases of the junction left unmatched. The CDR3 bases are TGTGCCAGTAGTATTCGGGGGACGGGCAGGGGGAACACCATATATTTT. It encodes CASSIRGTGRGNTIYF.

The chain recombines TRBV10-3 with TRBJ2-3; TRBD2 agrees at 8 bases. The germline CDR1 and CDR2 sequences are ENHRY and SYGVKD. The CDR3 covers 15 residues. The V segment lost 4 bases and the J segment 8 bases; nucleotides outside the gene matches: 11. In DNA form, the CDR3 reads TGTGCCATCAGTGGACTAGCGAGAGGGCCAGGTACGCAGTATTTT. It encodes CAISGLARGPGTQYF.

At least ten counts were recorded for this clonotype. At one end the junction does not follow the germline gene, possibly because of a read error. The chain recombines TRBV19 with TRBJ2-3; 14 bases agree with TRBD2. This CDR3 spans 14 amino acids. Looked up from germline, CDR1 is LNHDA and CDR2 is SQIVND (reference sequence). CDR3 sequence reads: CACSGGLAGGAQYF. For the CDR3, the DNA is TGTGCCTGTAGTGGTGGACTAGCGGGGGGCGCGCAGTATTTT.

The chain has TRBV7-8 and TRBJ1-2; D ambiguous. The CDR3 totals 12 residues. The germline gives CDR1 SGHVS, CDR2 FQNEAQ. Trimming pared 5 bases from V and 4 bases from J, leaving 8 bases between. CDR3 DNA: TGTGCCAGCAGCCAGGTCGGCTATGGCTACACCTTC. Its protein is CASSQVGYGYTF.

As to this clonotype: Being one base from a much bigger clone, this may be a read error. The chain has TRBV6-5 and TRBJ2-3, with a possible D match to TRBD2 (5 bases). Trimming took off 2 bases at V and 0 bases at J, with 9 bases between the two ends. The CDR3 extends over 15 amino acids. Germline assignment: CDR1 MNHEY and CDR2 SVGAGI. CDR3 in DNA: TGTGCCAGCAGTTACAAGGGAGCGAGCACAGATACGCAGTATTTT. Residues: CASSYKGASTDTQYF.

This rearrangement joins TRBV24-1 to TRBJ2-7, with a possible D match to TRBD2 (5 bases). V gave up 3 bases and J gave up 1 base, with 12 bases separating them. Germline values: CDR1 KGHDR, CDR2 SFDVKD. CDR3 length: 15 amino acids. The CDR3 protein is CATSDAGRNSYEQYF. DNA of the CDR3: TGTGCCACCAGTGATGCGGGTCGTAATTCCTACGAGCAGTACTTC.

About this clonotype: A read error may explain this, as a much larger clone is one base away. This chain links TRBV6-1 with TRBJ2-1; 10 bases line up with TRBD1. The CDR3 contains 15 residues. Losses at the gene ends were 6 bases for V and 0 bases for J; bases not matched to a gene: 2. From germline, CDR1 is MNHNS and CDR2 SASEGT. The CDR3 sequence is CASSRTGGSYNEQFF. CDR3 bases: TGTGCCAGCAGCAGGACAGGGGGCTCCTACAATGAGCAGTTCTTC.

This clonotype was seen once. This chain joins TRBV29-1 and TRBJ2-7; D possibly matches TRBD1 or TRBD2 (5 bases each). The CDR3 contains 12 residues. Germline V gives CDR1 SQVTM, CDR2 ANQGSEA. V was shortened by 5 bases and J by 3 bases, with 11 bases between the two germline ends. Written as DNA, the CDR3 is TGCAGCGTTCGGGACCTAAACTACGAGCAGTACTTC. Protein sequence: CSVRDLNYEQYF.

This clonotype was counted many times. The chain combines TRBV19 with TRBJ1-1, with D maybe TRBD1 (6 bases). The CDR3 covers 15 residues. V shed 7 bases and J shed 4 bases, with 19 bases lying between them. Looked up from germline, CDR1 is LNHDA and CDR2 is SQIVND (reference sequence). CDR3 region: CASMTRGAGSTEAFF. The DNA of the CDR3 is TGTGCCAGTATGACAAGGGGGGCCGGGAGCACTGAAGCTTTCTTT. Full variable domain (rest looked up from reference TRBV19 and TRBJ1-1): DGGITQSPKYLFRKEGQNVTLSCEQNLNHDAMYWYRQDPGQGLRLIYYSQIVNDFQKGDIAEGYSVSREKKESFPLTVTSAQKNPTAFYLCASMTRGAGSTEAFFGQGTRLTVV.

In DNA form, the CDR3 reads TGTGCCAGCAGCCAAGATAAGACTACCAGGGGGTATTTT. This sequence encodes CASSQDKTTRGYF. This chain links TRBV3-1 with TRBJ2-3; D possibly corresponds to TRBD1 (6 bases). CDR1 and CDR2 (germline): LGHDT, YNNKEL (reference sequence). The length of the CDR3 is 13 residues. V lost 0 bases, J lost 14 bases, and 15 bases lay in between.

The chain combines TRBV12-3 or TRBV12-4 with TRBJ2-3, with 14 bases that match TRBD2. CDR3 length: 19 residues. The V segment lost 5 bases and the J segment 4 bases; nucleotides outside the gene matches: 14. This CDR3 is CASSRMRTSGGLSADTQYF. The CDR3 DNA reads TGTGCCAGCAGTAGAATGCGGACTAGCGGGGGGTTAAGTGCAGATACGCAGTATTTT.

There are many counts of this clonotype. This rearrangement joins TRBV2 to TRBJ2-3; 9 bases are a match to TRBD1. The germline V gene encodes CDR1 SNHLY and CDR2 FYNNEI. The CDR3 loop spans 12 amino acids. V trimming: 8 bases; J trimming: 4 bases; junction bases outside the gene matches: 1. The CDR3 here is CASRTGADTQYF. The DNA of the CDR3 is TGTGCCAGCCGGACAGGGGCAGATACGCAGTATTTT.

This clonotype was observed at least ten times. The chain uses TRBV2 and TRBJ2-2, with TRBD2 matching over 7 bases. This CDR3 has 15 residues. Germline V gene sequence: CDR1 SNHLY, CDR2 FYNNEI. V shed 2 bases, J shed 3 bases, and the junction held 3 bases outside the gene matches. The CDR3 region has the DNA TGTGCCAGCAGTGAAATGCGGGGGTACACCGGGGAGCTGTTTTTT. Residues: CASSEMRGYTGELFF.

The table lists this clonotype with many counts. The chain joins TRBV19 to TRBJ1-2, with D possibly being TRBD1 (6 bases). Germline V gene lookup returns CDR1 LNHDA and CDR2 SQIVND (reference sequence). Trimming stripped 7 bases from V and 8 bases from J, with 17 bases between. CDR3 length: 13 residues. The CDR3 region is CASTKDWGAGYTF. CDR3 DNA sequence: TGTGCCAGTACCAAGGACTGGGGGGCAGGCTACACCTTC.

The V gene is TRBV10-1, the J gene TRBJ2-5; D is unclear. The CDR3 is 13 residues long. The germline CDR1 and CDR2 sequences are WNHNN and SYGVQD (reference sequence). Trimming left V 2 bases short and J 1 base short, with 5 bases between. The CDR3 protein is CASSEDFQETQYF. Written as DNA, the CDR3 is TGCGCCAGCAGTGAGGACTTCCAAGAGACCCAGTACTTC.

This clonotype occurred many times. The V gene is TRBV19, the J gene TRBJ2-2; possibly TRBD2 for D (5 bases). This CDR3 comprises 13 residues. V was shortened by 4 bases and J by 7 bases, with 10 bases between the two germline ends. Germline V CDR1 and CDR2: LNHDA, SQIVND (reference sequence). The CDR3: CASSSMGSGELFF. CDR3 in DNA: TGTGCCAGTAGTAGTATGGGGAGCGGGGAGCTGTTTTTT.

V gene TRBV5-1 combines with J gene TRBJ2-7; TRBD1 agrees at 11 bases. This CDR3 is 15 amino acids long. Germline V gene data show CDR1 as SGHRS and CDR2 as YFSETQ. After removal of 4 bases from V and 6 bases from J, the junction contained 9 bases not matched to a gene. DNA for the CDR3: TGCGCCAGCAGCCTAGGAAGGACAGGGGGCCTCGAGCAGTACTTC. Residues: CASSLGRTGGLEQYF.